This T cell receptor beta chain was identified during a study of pediatric ulcerative colitis. Study-wide results and caveats: Two rectal clonotypes were found only in ulcerative colitis patients, all of them. Ulcerative colitis patients shared more blood-rectal clones than controls. Substantially fewer templates came from a couple of patients' blood samples. This repertoire reflects total lymphocytes rather than subpopulations like regulatory T cells.

This table comes from immunoSEQ multiplex PCR, and its TCRdb copy is limited to in-frame clones, with some not included. The sample shows roughly 9,900 clones, approximately 85% of them seen only once. Germline V gives CDR1 SGHRS, CDR2 YFSETQ. The CDR3 is made up of 11 amino acids. Trimming removed 0 bases from V and 7 bases from J, with 5 bases in between. Rectal tissue came from one to two pinch biopsies taken at colonoscopy. Comments on this clone: Its antigen is currently unknown.

Sequenced material: gut tissue. This TCR was sampled from a girl between 10 and 17 years old who was a control in a study of pediatric ulcerative colitis. The chain uses TRBV5-1 and TRBJ2-7, with D unresolved. CDR3 protein: CASSLAQEQYF. CDR3 DNA: TGCGCCAGCAGCTTGGCCCAGGAGCAGTACTTC.